The 20 T cell receptor beta chains below come from one sample, sequenced in a study of blood T cell repertoires in COVID-19. Repertoires were generated with immunoSEQ multiplex PCR, while TCRdb's copy carries only in-frame clones and drops some. This sample has about 200,000 clones; roughly 84% occur once, and the top ten carry approximately 13%. Material for sequencing was peripheral blood. The receptor source for this set is a human donor in a cohort sampled during active COVID-19.

This clone was seen a few times. V gene TRBV10-3 combines with J gene TRBJ1-2, with D tentatively TRBD1 (6 bases). The length of the CDR3 is 12 residues. CDR1 ENHRY and CDR2 SYGVKD come from the germline V gene. The V gene lost 7 bases and the J gene lost 4 bases, with 10 bases spanning the gap. CDR3 nucleotides: TGTGCCATCACCGCAGGGGCCTATGGCTACACCTTC. It yields the protein CAITAGAYGYTF.

This chain's CDR3 is CASSLQSGQRRAGELFF. The CDR3 DNA sequence: TGCGCCAGCAGCTTGCAGTCGGGACAGCGGAGGGCCGGGGAGCTGTTTTTT. This rearrangement joins TRBV5-1 to TRBJ2-2, with D possibly TRBD1 on 7 matching bases. There are 17 residues in the CDR3. Trimming took off 1 base at V and 6 bases at J, with 19 bases between the two ends. The V gene's germline CDR1 is SGHRS and CDR2 YFSETQ. Variable domain in full (rest from reference TRBV5-1 and TRBJ2-2): KAGVTQTPRYLIKTRGQQVTLSCSPISGHRSVSWYQQTPGQGLQFLFEYFSETQRNKGNFPGRFSGRQFSNSRSEMNVSTLELGDSALYLCASSLQSGQRRAGELFFGEGSRLTVL.

The chain links TRBV3-1 (or the pseudogene TRBV3-2) to TRBJ2-2; no firm D call. There are 13 residues in the CDR3. Trimming took off 0 bases at V and 6 bases at J, with 5 bases between the two ends. Germline CDR1 reads LGHDT; CDR2 reads YNNKEL (reference sequence). Written as DNA, the CDR3 is TGTGCCAGCAGCCAAGATTTCGCCGGGGAGCTGTTTTTT. Amino acids: CASSQDFAGELFF.

The chain couples TRBV7-2 to TRBJ2-2; unclear D gene. V lost 5 bases and J 8 bases, leaving 12 bases between the germline ends. The CDR3 runs to 13 residues. Germline V lookup: CDR1 SGHTA, CDR2 FQGNSA. This chain's CDR3 is CASSPFPPGELFF. Written as DNA, the CDR3 is TGTGCCAGCAGCCCTTTCCCCCCTGGGGAGCTGTTTTTT.

This chain's CDR3 is CASSLDGHFSYEQYF. CDR3 DNA: TGCGCCAGCAGCTTGGACGGACATTTCTCCTACGAGCAGTACTTC. The chain employs TRBV5-1 and TRBJ2-7; maybe TRBD1 (5 bases). V was shortened by 0 bases and J by 0 bases, with 10 bases between the two germline ends. CDR3 length equals 15 residues. From germline, CDR1 is SGHRS and CDR2 YFSETQ. The whole variable domain, filled in from reference TRBV5-1 and TRBJ2-7, reads KAGVTQTPRYLIKTRGQQVTLSCSPISGHRSVSWYQQTPGQGLQFLFEYFSETQRNKGNFPGRFSGRQFSNSRSEMNVSTLELGDSALYLCASSLDGHFSYEQYFGPGTRLTVT.

This clone came up a few times. V usage is TRBV3-1 (or the pseudogene TRBV3-2) and J usage is TRBJ2-7; 8 nucleotides match TRBD1. This CDR3 comprises 14 residues. Germline values: CDR1 LGHDT, CDR2 YNNKEL (reference sequence). V shed 4 bases and J 1 base; nucleotides not matched to a gene: 3. CDR3 sequence reads: CASSPRGRSYEQYF. DNA for the CDR3: TGTGCCAGCAGCCCCAGGGGGCGATCCTACGAGCAGTACTTC.

The chain is built from TRBV21-1 and TRBJ2-7; the table assigns TRBD1, which was not confirmed against the DNA. TRBV21-1 is recorded as a pseudogene. The CDR3 loop spans 16 amino acids. CDR3 DNA: TGTGCCAGCAGCAAAGCCGTCCCAGGGGCCTCCTACGAGCAGTACTTC. Translating gives CASSKAVPGASYEQYF.

The chain is built from TRBV25-1 and TRBJ2-2, with TRBD2 matching over 14 bases. V lost 6 bases to trimming and J lost 6 bases; unmatched junction nucleotides: 3. The CDR3 loop spans 15 amino acids. Germline loops: CDR1 MGHDK, CDR2 SYGVNS. The CDR3 coding sequence is TGTGCCAGCAGGGGGACTAGCGGGAGCGCCGGGGAGCTGTTTTTT. This encodes CASRGTSGSAGELFF.

This chain connects TRBV5-8 to TRBJ1-4; 8 bases agree with TRBD1. The CDR3 totals 13 residues. Unmatched junction bases numbered 1, after V lost 2 bases and J lost 7 bases. The germline V gene has CDR1 SGHTS and CDR2 YDEGEE. The CDR3 nucleotides are TGTGCCAGCAGCTTAGACAGGGGTGAAAAACTGTTTTTT. Residues: CASSLDRGEKLFF.

The chain recombines TRBV7-2 with TRBJ2-5; 8 nucleotides match TRBD1. This CDR3 contains 14 residues. Germline V gene sequence: CDR1 SGHTA, CDR2 FQGNSA. Trimming removed 5 bases from V and 1 base from J; junction bases left unmatched: 3. In nucleotides, the CDR3 is TGTGCCAGCAGCCGGACAGGGCCCCAAGAGACCCAGTACTTC. Residues: CASSRTGPQETQYF.

The rearrangement uses TRBV28 and TRBJ2-5; TRBD2 matches 13 bases. After removal of 5 bases from V and 5 bases from J, the junction contained 8 bases not matched to a gene. The CDR3 is made up of 16 amino acids. CDR1 and CDR2 from the germline V gene are MDHEN and SYDVKM. CDR3 protein: CASSRAGLAGAETQYF. CDR3 bases: TGTGCCAGCAGTCGGGCCGGACTAGCGGGGGCGGAGACCCAGTACTTC.

The chain has TRBV4-1 and TRBJ2-1; a weak D match, TRBD1 (5 bases). Between the trimmed V and J ends, which lost 0 bases and 5 bases, there was a span of 11 bases. CDR3 length equals 15 residues. Germline lookup yields CDR1 MGHRA and CDR2 YSYEKL. The CDR3 loop reads CASSQDRVTHNEQFF. The CDR3 DNA reads TGCGCCAGCAGCCAAGACAGGGTTACTCACAATGAGCAGTTCTTC.

The chain combines TRBV7-8 with TRBJ2-5; 10 bases align to TRBD2. After removal of 5 bases from V and 5 bases from J, the junction contained 8 bases not matched to a gene. This CDR3 region has 15 residues. Germline CDR1 and CDR2: SGHVS and FQNEAQ. CDR3 loop: CASSRPASGSETQYF. In nucleotides, the CDR3 is TGTGCCAGCAGCCGCCCTGCTAGCGGGAGCGAGACCCAGTACTTC.

This chain links TRBV5-1 with TRBJ1-1; D is uncertain. The CDR3 is made up of 16 amino acids. The germline V gene encodes CDR1 SGHRS and CDR2 YFSETQ. Trimming took 0 bases from V and 10 from J, leaving 22 bases between them. DNA for the CDR3: TGCGCCAGCAGCTTGGCCGTTGTACGGCCGGGAGGAGGAGCTTTCTTT. This gives the protein CASSLAVVRPGGGAFF. Complete variable domain (other parts from reference TRBV5-1 and TRBJ1-1): KAGVTQTPRYLIKTRGQQVTLSCSPISGHRSVSWYQQTPGQGLQFLFEYFSETQRNKGNFPGRFSGRQFSNSRSEMNVSTLELGDSALYLCASSLAVVRPGGGAFFGQGTRLTVV.

The genes are TRBV11-2 and TRBJ2-3; TRBD2 matches at 12 bases. The ends lost 5 bases at V and 11 bases at J; junction bases unmatched: 11. CDR1 is SGHAT, CDR2 FQNNGV, per germline. The CDR3 runs 15 residues. The CDR3 DNA sequence: TGTGCCAGCAGCCTAGTGGGACTAGCGGGTCGGTGGCAGTATTTT. Translating it yields CASSLVGLAGRWQYF.

The chain joins TRBV20-1 to TRBJ2-1; 12 positions match TRBD2. The germline CDR1 and CDR2 sequences are DFQATT and SNEGSKA (reference sequence). Germline trimming cut 3 bases from V and 9 bases from J; bases unmatched to any gene: 9. This CDR3 has 15 residues. The CDR3, as DNA: TGCAGTGCTAGTCGGTCTAGCGGGAGGGCCCTTGAGCAGTTCTTC. Protein: CSASRSSGRALEQFF.

V gene TRBV27 combines with J gene TRBJ2-7, with 12 bases fitting TRBD2. After removal of 5 bases from V and 2 bases from J, the junction contained 4 bases not matched to a gene. The CDR3 extends over 15 amino acids. Germline V gene lookup returns CDR1 MNHEY and CDR2 SMNVEV (reference sequence). The CDR3 is CASSPRTSGTYEQYF. The DNA of the CDR3 is TGTGCCAGCAGTCCACGGACTAGCGGGACCTACGAGCAGTACTTC.

V and J are TRBV10-1 and TRBJ1-1, with 7 bases lining up with TRBD1. V trimming: 5 bases; J trimming: 1 base; junction bases outside the gene matches: 7. Germline V lookup: CDR1 WNHNN, CDR2 SYGVQD (reference sequence). CDR3 length: 15 residues. CDR3 residues: CASSPRGAENTEAFF. Here the CDR3 DNA reads TGCGCCAGCAGTCCCAGGGGGGCCGAGAACACTGAAGCTTTCTTT.

The gene calls are TRBV28 and TRBJ1-4; D gene uncertain. V was clipped by 3 bases and J by 4 bases, with 9 bases between them. Germline V gene lookup returns CDR1 MDHEN and CDR2 SYDVKM. The CDR3 extends over 14 amino acids. The CDR3 DNA reads as TGTGCCAGCAGTTTTTCACAGTTTAATGAAAAACTGTTTTTT. Its translation: CASSFSQFNEKLFF.

There are many counts of this clone. In the same sample, other DNA sequences code for this CDR3. The rearrangement uses TRBV5-6 and TRBJ1-2; 12 nucleotides agree with TRBD1. The trim removed 5 bases at V and 6 bases at J, leaving 5 bases unmatched. CDR1 is SGHDT and CDR2 is YYEEEE in the germline V gene. This CDR3 contains 14 residues. CDR3 DNA sequence: TGTGCCAGCAGTGCCGGGACAGGGGGCCATGGCTACACCTTC. Its translation: CASSAGTGGHGYTF.